This paragraph covers one TCR beta chain sequence. Its antigen is not known. Per germline, CDR1 SGHTA and CDR2 FQGNSA. Trimming stripped 8 bases from V and 3 bases from J, with 6 bases between. The CDR3 is made up of 11 amino acids. The data are from a study of T cells after yellow fever vaccination. The wider study: The SMART-Seq v4 Ultra Low Input method served to prepare the low-cell-number fractions.

General observations from the study: The study re-detected most primary-vaccination clones after the booster (approximately 96% CD4, approximately 88% CD8). Weaker, the secondary response peaked sooner, at day 5 versus 15.

TCRdb fed the 5' RACE reads into MiXCR, producing one record per CDR3 protein. The sample has 400,000 to 450,000 distinct CDR3 sequences, 18% seen once. This material consisted of PBMCs, taken before the yellow fever booster vaccination. The chain has TRBV7-2 and TRBJ2-3; no reliable D call. The sequence derives from a man aged 18 to 30 who received the YFV17D yellow fever vaccine. Written as DNA, the CDR3 is TGTGCCAGCGCGAAAACAGATACGCAGTATTTT. Residues: CASAKTDTQYF.